What follows are 26 T cell receptor beta chains derived from one specimen sequenced in a study of early T cells in non-severe SARS-CoV-2 infection. Each CDR3 protein gets one entry after TCRdb re-called the 5' RACE reads with MiXCR. The data contain roughly 32,000 distinct CDR3 sequences, under 7.5% of them singletons. Sample: whole blood. The receptors come from an adult who was a healthcare worker with PCR-confirmed SARS-CoV-2 infection or an uninfected control (not recorded which).

In this sample, this clonotype is medium-sized (0.01 to 0.1%). J is TRBJ2-6 and V is TRBV21-1; the D call of TRBD1 is as the table states it, not checked on the DNA. TRBV21-1 is an annotated pseudogene. This CDR3 region has 19 residues. The CDR3 here is CASSLKEGDSRSGANVLTF. In nucleotides, the CDR3 is TGTGCCAGCAGCCTTAAAGAGGGGGACAGCCGCTCTGGGGCCAACGTCCTGACTTTC.

This clonotype was picked up many times. The chain carries TRBV30 and TRBJ1-2, with D possibly TRBD1 on 5 matching bases. Germline V gene data show CDR1 as GTSNPN and CDR2 as SVGIG (reference sequence). V dropped 5 bases and J dropped 5 bases, with 12 bases sitting between them. The CDR3 loop spans 12 amino acids. DNA of the CDR3: TGTGCCTGGGACAGCGGACATTATGGCTACACCTTC. Translation gives CAWDSGHYGYTF.

This clonotype was counted many times. This rearrangement joins TRBV10-2 to TRBJ2-1; the D call may be TRBD1 or TRBD2 (6 bases each). The germline V gene encodes CDR1 WSHSY and CDR2 SAAADI. This CDR3 is built from 13 residues. Trimming cost V 2 bases and J 7 bases, with 9 bases left between them. CDR3 DNA: TGCGCCAGCAGTGAGGGAGGGGGAAATGAGCAGTTCTTC. Translating it yields CASSEGGGNEQFF.

This clonotype was counted at least ten times. The rearrangement links TRBV9 to TRBJ2-4; tentatively, D is TRBD2 (7 bases). The CDR3 is 14 residues long. In germline, CDR1 is SGDLS, CDR2 YYNGEE. V gave up 4 bases and J gave up 9 bases, with 17 bases separating them. This chain's CDR3 is CASSPWEGTTIQYF. DNA for the CDR3: TGTGCCAGCAGCCCTTGGGAGGGGACAACCATTCAGTACTTC.

Many counts were recorded for this clonotype. The rearrangement joins TRBV7-2 to TRBJ2-2; 14 positions agree with TRBD2. Trimming removed 5 bases from V and 5 bases from J; junction bases left unmatched: 7. The CDR3 contains 17 residues. CDR1 SGHTA and CDR2 FQGNSA come from the germline V gene. CDR3 loop: CASSVGLAGVGTGELFF. CDR3 nucleotides: TGTGCCAGCAGCGTGGGACTAGCGGGAGTCGGGACCGGGGAGCTGTTTTTT.

This clonotype was recorded at least ten times. This chain joins TRBV6-5 and TRBJ2-7; TRBD1 matches at 7 bases. There are 15 residues in the CDR3. In germline, CDR1 is MNHEY, CDR2 SVGAGI. After removal of 0 bases from V and 6 bases from J, the junction contained 8 bases not matched to a gene. The CDR3 spells CASSYSKGGWGEQYF. The CDR3 DNA reads as TGTGCCAGCAGTTACTCGAAAGGGGGCTGGGGCGAGCAGTACTTC.

This clonotype was found a few times. The chain recombines TRBV6-6 with TRBJ1-1; tentatively, D is TRBD1 (6 bases). The CDR3 spans 14 residues. Trimming took off 0 bases at V and 6 bases at J, with 11 bases between the two ends. CDR1 and CDR2 (germline): MNHNY, SVGAGI (reference sequence). The chain's CDR3 is CASSYSTGAAEAFF. CDR3 DNA: TGTGCCAGCAGTTACTCTACGGGGGCGGCTGAAGCTTTCTTT.

This clonotype was detected only a few times. This chain joins TRBV7-9 and TRBJ1-4; 9 bases fit TRBD1. Germline-derived CDR1 and CDR2 are SEHNR and FQNEAQ (reference sequence). CDR3 length: 15 residues. Trimming took 6 bases from V and 8 from J; bases not matched to a gene: 10. The CDR3 region has the DNA TGTGCCAGCAGTTCTCCGGGACAGGGAAGAGAAAAACTGTTTTTT. Protein product: CASSSPGQGREKLFF. Drawing the rest from reference TRBV7-9 and TRBJ1-4, the complete variable domain is DTGVSQNPRHKITKRGQNVTFRCDPISEHNRLYWYRQTLGQGPEFLTYFQNEAQLEKSRLLSDRFSAERPKGSFSTLEIQRTEQGDSAMYLCASSSPGQGREKLFFGSGTQLSVL.

This clonotype has ten or more counts. The chain recombines TRBV15 with TRBJ2-7, with 8 positions matching TRBD2. The CDR3 contains 15 residues. Germline assignment: CDR1 LNHNV and CDR2 YYDKDF (reference sequence). V was pared by 1 base and J by 2 bases, with 4 bases of the junction left unmatched. CDR3 sequence (DNA): TGTGCCACCAGCAGAGGGACTAGCCTTACCTACGAGCAGTACTTC. It codes for CATSRGTSLTYEQYF.

This clonotype has only a few counts. The rearrangement uses TRBV7-9 and TRBJ2-7; TRBD2 matches 9 bases. Germline V gene data show CDR1 as SEHNR and CDR2 as FQNEAQ (reference sequence). Germline trimming cut 1 base from V and 5 bases from J; bases unmatched to any gene: 0. The CDR3 length is 13 residues. The CDR3 nucleotides read TGTGCCAGCAGCTTAGGCGGGAGGGACGAGCAGTACTTC. As protein: CASSLGGRDEQYF.

This clonotype was observed at least ten times. The chain has TRBV30 and TRBJ2-2, with D unresolved. The CDR3 runs to 13 residues. CDR1 GTSNPN and CDR2 SVGIG come from the germline V gene (reference sequence). V gave up 1 base and J gave up 2 bases, with 5 bases separating them. The CDR3 DNA follows: TGTGCCTGGAGTGGGATCAACACCGGGGAGCTGTTTTTT. Translation: CAWSGINTGELFF.

This clonotype was observed a handful of times. The V call is TRBV7-2, the J call TRBJ2-2; unclear D gene. CDR3 length: 13 amino acids. From germline, CDR1 is SGHTA and CDR2 FQGNSA. V lost 5 bases to trimming and J lost 6 bases, with 10 bases between them. The CDR3 loop is CASSRVASGELFF. CDR3 DNA sequence: TGTGCCAGCAGCCGCGTGGCTTCCGGGGAGCTGTTTTTT.

The chain uses TRBV11-2 and TRBJ2-1; 8 bases are a match to TRBD2. Germline CDR1 SGHAT, CDR2 FQNNGV. This CDR3 has 18 amino acids. V was pared by 1 base and J by 3 bases, with 11 bases of the junction left unmatched. The CDR3 loop reads CASSLGVLAGLRYNEQFF. DNA for the CDR3: TGTGCCAGCAGCTTAGGGGTCCTAGCGGGCCTACGCTACAATGAGCAGTTCTTC.

This clonotype was detected ten times or more. This chain connects TRBV19 to TRBJ2-7; 9 bases map to TRBD1. This CDR3 is built from 14 residues. The trim removed 5 bases at V and 4 bases at J, leaving 6 bases unmatched. The V gene's germline CDR1 is LNHDA and CDR2 SQIVND (reference sequence). Here the CDR3 DNA reads TGTGCCAGTAGTGTACGGGACAGGGTGTACGAGCAGTACTTC. Translating it yields CASSVRDRVYEQYF. Full variable domain (rest looked up from reference TRBV19 and TRBJ2-7): DGGITQSPKYLFRKEGQNVTLSCEQNLNHDAMYWYRQDPGQGLRLIYYSQIVNDFQKGDIAEGYSVSREKKESFPLTVTSAQKNPTAFYLCASSVRDRVYEQYFGPGTRLTVT.

This clonotype was seen many times. The chain couples TRBV29-1 to TRBJ1-1, with a tentative D call TRBD1 (6 bases). Germline V gene data show CDR1 as SQVTM and CDR2 as ANQGSEA. This CDR3 has 13 amino acids. V shed 6 bases and J shed 0 bases, with 11 bases lying between them. CDR3 amino acids: CSVPGEMNTEAFF. The CDR3 bases are TGCAGCGTACCAGGGGAGATGAACACTGAAGCTTTCTTT.

This clonotype was recorded at least ten times. This rearrangement joins TRBV12-3 or TRBV12-4 to TRBJ2-1; TRBD2 is a possible D gene (6 bases). The V end lost 5 bases, the J end lost 4 bases, and 12 bases lay between the germline ends. The CDR3 length is 14 residues. DNA of the CDR3: TGTGCCAGCAGTCGCAATGGGGGGTACAATGAGCAGTTCTTC. It encodes CASSRNGGYNEQFF.

This clonotype was seen ten or more times. The V and J genes are TRBV4-3 and TRBJ2-7; 12 bases map to TRBD1. Germline CDR1 is LGHNA and CDR2 is YSLEER. The V gene end was trimmed by 1 base and the J gene end by 13 bases; junction bases not matched to a gene: 5. The CDR3 spans 13 residues. As DNA, the CDR3 is TGCGCCAGCAGCCAAGCCCGGGACAGGGGGCAATACTTC. Translated, it gives CASSQARDRGQYF.

This clonotype was counted at least ten times. This chain links TRBV24-1 with TRBJ2-1, with D perhaps being TRBD1 or TRBD2 (7 bases each). Trimming pared 5 bases from V and 1 base from J, leaving 14 bases between. CDR3 length equals 16 residues. CDR1 is KGHDR and CDR2 is SFDVKD in the germline V gene. CDR3 bases: TGTGCCACCAGTGCCCAGGGGGGGGAGTCCTACAATGAGCAGTTCTTC. Its protein product is CATSAQGGESYNEQFF.

Comments on this clonotype: A read error is possible here, since a much larger clone lies one base away. In DNA form, the CDR3 reads TGTGACAGCAGCACACAGGGGGCTAGCACAGATACGCAGTATTTT. Translated: CDSSTQGASTDTQYF. The V gene is TRBV7-3, the J gene TRBJ2-3; 9 bases map to TRBD1. CDR3 length: 15 residues. Germline CDR1 and CDR2: SGHTA and FQGTGA.

This clonotype has at least ten counts. The V and J genes are TRBV7-8 and TRBJ2-2; no clear D gene. CDR3 length: 13 amino acids. The germline V and J ends were trimmed by 2 bases and 1 base, with 2 bases remaining between them. Germline CDR1 reads SGHVS; CDR2 reads FQNEAQ. This CDR3 reads CASSLRNTGELFF. For the CDR3, the DNA is TGTGCCAGCAGCTTACGGAACACCGGGGAGCTGTTTTTT.

This clonotype was recorded many times. This rearrangement joins TRBV20-1 to TRBJ2-1; 8 bases agree with TRBD1. This CDR3 is built from 15 residues. J lost 3 bases, V lost 6 bases, and 10 bases had no gene match. The germline gives CDR1 DFQATT, CDR2 SNEGSKA (reference sequence). The CDR3 here is CSATRDRRNYNEQFF. The CDR3 region has the DNA TGCAGTGCCACCCGGGACAGGCGAAACTACAATGAGCAGTTCTTC.

This clonotype has a count of ten or more. The chain uses TRBV7-3 and TRBJ2-3; 7 positions agree with TRBD1. Germline V CDR1 and CDR2: SGHTA, FQGTGA. This CDR3 comprises 17 residues. The V gene end was trimmed by 0 bases and the J gene end by 2 bases; junction bases not matched to a gene: 8. CDR3 coding DNA: TGTGCCAGCAGCTTAACGGGCCTGGGGACAGCCACAGATACGCAGTATTTT. Translated: CASSLTGLGTATDTQYF.

There are many counts of this clonotype. V usage is TRBV20-1 and J usage is TRBJ1-1; unclear D gene. The V gene lost 5 bases and the J gene lost 0 bases, with 10 bases spanning the gap. Looked up from germline, CDR1 is DFQATT and CDR2 is SNEGSKA (reference sequence). The CDR3 contains 13 residues. The CDR3 coding sequence is TGCAGTGCTCCCGACACCTTGAACACTGAAGCTTTCTTT. Translated: CSAPDTLNTEAFF.

This clonotype was recorded at least ten times. The rearrangement links TRBV7-8 to TRBJ2-1; 8 bases are shared with TRBD2. The V and J ends lost 4 bases and 7 bases, in that order; junction bases with no gene match: 6. The CDR3 consists of 14 residues. Germline V gene sequence: CDR1 SGHVS, CDR2 FQNEAQ. CDR3: CASSSRGGGNEQFF. CDR3 coding DNA: TGTGCCAGCAGCTCCCGGGGGGGCGGGAATGAGCAGTTCTTC.

This clonotype was detected a few times. The chain couples TRBV7-8 to TRBJ2-3; D unclear. This CDR3 comprises 14 residues. Looked up from germline, CDR1 is SGHVS and CDR2 is FQNEAQ. The ends were cut back, 0 bases at V and 6 bases at J, with 10 bases in the middle. In DNA, the CDR3 is TGTGCCAGCAGCTTAGCAGACCACGCGGATACGCAGTATTTT. Its protein product is CASSLADHADTQYF.

This clonotype has ten or more counts. The chain joins TRBV7-6 to TRBJ1-3, with D possibly TRBD1 on 5 matching bases. Trimming left V 5 bases short and J 4 bases short, with 21 bases between. CDR1 SGHVS and CDR2 FNYEAQ come from the germline V gene. CDR3 size: 17 residues. The CDR3 loop is CASSPGNARANGNTIYF. The CDR3 region has the DNA TGTGCCAGCAGCCCCGGTAATGCCAGGGCTAACGGAAACACCATATATTTT.